This record covers a single TCR beta chain. The data stem from a study of control samples from healthy donors and cancer patients. The CDR3 is 16 amino acids. Germline V lookup: CDR1 LNHDA, CDR2 SQIVND (reference sequence). The ends lost 5 bases at V and 4 bases at J; junction bases unmatched: 10. This table comes from immunoSEQ multiplex PCR, and its TCRdb copy is limited to in-frame clones, with some not included. This table holds around 130,000 clones, under 90% found once. The sequence was obtained from a man in his fifties with head and neck cancer. The sequenced material came from PBMCs. The genes are TRBV19 and TRBJ1-1; TRBD1 matches at 10 bases. The CDR3 coding sequence is TGTGCCAGTAGTTTCCCGTCGGGACAGGGGAGCACTGAAGCTTTCTTT. Translated, it gives CASSFPSGQGSTEAFF.